These T cell receptor beta chains were read from a single sample in a study of T cell responses to AZD1222 COVID-19 vaccine. Using immunoSEQ multiplex PCR, the repertoire was profiled, and TCRdb retains in-frame clones only, with some absent. Altogether just under 75,000 clones are present, less than 85% being singletons, with the ten largest covering about 50%. The input for sequencing was peripheral blood, taken 28 days after the second AZD1222 dose. These receptor sequences come from an adult who received the AZD1222 COVID-19 vaccine. CDR3s leave out the opening cysteine and the closing phenylalanine or tryptophan. Fields, in order: CDR3 protein, V gene, J gene.

CDR3 protein: ASSSAGRAIQPQH
V gene: TRBV27
J gene: TRBJ1-5

CDR3 protein: AGHRDLRADTQY
V gene: TRBV2
J gene: TRBJ2-3

CDR3 protein: AWSVGRGARITDTQY
V gene: TRBV30
J gene: TRBJ2-3

CDR3 protein: ASSPGTSGITQY
V gene: TRBV18
J gene: TRBJ2-3

CDR3 protein: ASSSPGTERETQY
V gene: TRBV19
J gene: TRBJ2-5

CDR3 protein: ASSLVGLTDTQY
V gene: TRBV28
J gene: TRBJ2-3

CDR3 protein: ASSLQGYGTEAF
V gene: TRBV14
J gene: TRBJ1-1

CDR3 protein: ASSPGASYEQY
V gene: TRBV28
J gene: TRBJ2-7

CDR3 protein: ASSWGQSTDTQY
V gene: TRBV6-5
J gene: TRBJ2-3

CDR3 protein: ASSSPAGGAYEQY
V gene: TRBV28
J gene: TRBJ2-7

CDR3 protein: ATSDSTASNTGELF
V gene: TRBV24-1
J gene: TRBJ2-2

CDR3 protein: ASSLVGQGNNQPQH
V gene: TRBV7-2
J gene: TRBJ1-5

CDR3 protein: ASSRGTSGGYEQY
V gene: TRBV7-9
J gene: TRBJ2-7

CDR3 protein: ASREVGFDGYT
V gene: TRBV19
J gene: TRBJ1-2

CDR3 protein: ASSPGSGNTIY
V gene: TRBV28
J gene: TRBJ1-3

CDR3 protein: SVEEQAEAF
V gene: TRBV29-1
J gene: TRBJ1-1

CDR3 protein: ASSPPPGQFAEAF
V gene: TRBV27
J gene: TRBJ1-1

CDR3 protein: ASGFGGSSYNEQF
V gene: TRBV19
J gene: TRBJ2-1

CDR3 protein: ASSQEWGTWESSYNEQF
V gene: TRBV4-3
J gene: TRBJ2-1

CDR3 protein: ASSQEWRGVAGELF
V gene: TRBV3-1/TRBV3-2
J gene: TRBJ2-2

CDR3 protein: ASSPITGPNGGQY
V gene: TRBV14
J gene: TRBJ2-5

CDR3 protein: ASSSSGSPLH
V gene: TRBV11-3
J gene: TRBJ1-6

CDR3 protein: ASSLLTGGRTEAF
V gene: TRBV11-2
J gene: TRBJ1-1

CDR3 protein: ASSRGTLQETQY
V gene: TRBV11-1
J gene: TRBJ2-5

CDR3 protein: ASRGGQRNTGELF
V gene: TRBV5-1
J gene: TRBJ2-2

CDR3 protein: ASSEDGTRVEQY
V gene: TRBV4-2
J gene: TRBJ2-7

CDR3 protein: ASSGRDSGLF
V gene: TRBV4-3
J gene: TRBJ1-4

CDR3 protein: ASSQSGTAYNEQF
V gene: TRBV4-1
J gene: TRBJ2-1

CDR3 protein: ASSVESGGFTDTQY
V gene: TRBV9
J gene: TRBJ2-3

CDR3 protein: ASSIGSGGNTGELF
V gene: TRBV19
J gene: TRBJ2-2

CDR3 protein: AWRGTGGAAIEAF
V gene: TRBV30
J gene: TRBJ1-1

CDR3 protein: ASSVGGRRSSGNTIY
V gene: TRBV9
J gene: TRBJ1-3

CDR3 protein: ASSLGLAGRIYNEQF
V gene: TRBV19
J gene: TRBJ2-1

CDR3 protein: ASSPRTSDKGNEQF
V gene: TRBV11-3
J gene: TRBJ2-1

CDR3 protein: ASSAGQGIYNEQF
V gene: TRBV9
J gene: TRBJ2-1

CDR3 protein: ASSQDLSRETQY
V gene: TRBV3-1/TRBV3-2
J gene: TRBJ2-5

CDR3 protein: ASSTGGLETQY
V gene: TRBV6-5
J gene: TRBJ2-5

CDR3 protein: ASSFSPNTGELF
V gene: TRBV7-9
J gene: TRBJ2-2

CDR3 protein: AIRQGQDYEQY
V gene: TRBV10-3
J gene: TRBJ2-7

CDR3 protein: ASSIDIAGPYNEQF
V gene: TRBV19
J gene: TRBJ2-1